These T cell receptor beta chains were read from a single sample in a study of shared clonotypes between healthy human individuals. The protocol was immunoSEQ multiplex PCR, while the TCRdb copy is restricted to in-frame clones and leaves out a portion. Of approximately 600,000 clones in the sample, approximately 95% were seen once. Sequences were obtained from naive CD8+ T cells sorted from blood. The receptors shown here come from a woman aged 30 to 39 in good health. The conserved cysteine and the conserved F or W are not part of the CDR3 here.

V gene	J gene	CDR3 protein
TRBV2	TRBJ2-1	ASREDDYNEQF
TRBV9	TRBJ1-1	ASSVETENTEAF
TRBV5-4	TRBJ2-7	ASSYPPSSGQIHEQY
TRBV27	TRBJ1-1	ASSLLGNTEAF
TRBV7-8	TRBJ2-1	ASRNRGNYNEQF
TRBV13	TRBJ2-7	ASSPDRGRYEQY
TRBV4-1	TRBJ1-1	ASSQGGQGAWDTEAF
TRBV28	TRBJ2-5	ASSLWLSGARQETQY
TRBV7-3	TRBJ2-5	ASSPSMDRQEIQY
TRBV4-1	TRBJ1-2	ASSQIPGQGVFGYGYT
TRBV5-1	TRBJ2-1	ASSLDSSSYNEQF
TRBV19	TRBJ2-1	ASSILAGEGLEQF
TRBV4-1	TRBJ1-1	ASSQGQMNTEAF
TRBV7-8	TRBJ1-1	ASSSSRGYTEAF
TRBV7-9	TRBJ2-3	ASSMGQGAADTQY
TRBV6-5	TRBJ2-7	ASSYGGIGYEQY
TRBV5-1	TRBJ1-6	ASSLLALQGSSYNSPLH
TRBV7-3	TRBJ1-1	ASSLEGGLAF
TRBV27	TRBJ2-7	ASSLSRSTYEQY
TRBV5-6	TRBJ2-1	ASSVRLRVFDEQF
TRBV19	.	ASSVRDISSYEQY
TRBV7-6	TRBJ2-1	ASSSGPLVEQF
TRBV27	TRBJ1-5	ASSRTEGPPQH
TRBV11-3	TRBJ2-1	ASSDRESGVGNEQF
TRBV5-8	TRBJ2-7	ASSVRDRVLIEQY
TRBV27	TRBJ2-1	ASSLYGQGNEQF
TRBV20-1	TRBJ1-1	SEGDTEAF
TRBV7-9	TRBJ1-2	ASSHTDGNYGYT
TRBV28	TRBJ1-6	ASSFSGSINSPLH
TRBV5-8	TRBJ2-2	ASSLLSGPGELF
TRBV28	TRBJ2-2	ASSLPTRGWSTGELF
TRBV6-6	TRBJ1-5	ASSYGGETQPQH
TRBV28	TRBJ1-2	ASSNPLGGLLT
TRBV28	TRBJ2-3	ASSLSGASTDTQY
TRBV9	TRBJ2-1	ASSAWGDSSNEQF
TRBV19	TRBJ2-1	ASSYAGLDLNEQF
TRBV27	TRBJ2-1	ASSRVLAGGPGEQF
TRBV28	TRBJ2-7	ASSSGSGRGEEQY
TRBV11-2	TRBJ2-7	ASSPASETGMVWEQY
TRBV6-1	TRBJ2-5	ASSGMETQY
TRBV15	TRBJ2-3	ATSSDRYTDTQY
TRBV27	TRBJ2-7	ASARGMLTYEQY
TRBV7-9	TRBJ2-7	ASSIGLVREQY
TRBV28	TRBJ2-7	ASSLDGGEQY
TRBV9	TRBJ1-5	ASSTRSWGQGLTIQH
TRBV5-1	TRBJ2-7	ASSPRLAGENEQY